Listed below are T cell receptor beta chains from one sample, sequenced in a study of blood T cell repertoires in COVID-19. The repertoire was sequenced with immunoSEQ multiplex PCR; TCRdb's copy has only in-frame clones and lacks some. The table includes roughly 250,000 clones, under 95% detected once. Material for sequencing was PBMCs or T cells enriched from blood (not recorded which). Receptors originate from a woman between 18 and 29 years old who had recovered from COVID-19. The CDR3 runs from the conserved cysteine through the conserved F or W. D genes are given only for firm matches.

v_call,cdr3_length,d_call,cdr3_aa
TRBV7-2,14,.,CASSLVGADSAQHF
TRBV3-1/TRBV3-2,17,TRBD1,CASSQGHSGTGYQPQHF
TRBV5-1,15,TRBD1,CASSTRQGAIGEQYF
TRBV5-5,16,TRBD2,CASSPGLAGGQETQYF
TRBV10-2,15,TRBD2,CASSERAGGGGELFF
TRBV18,15,.,CASSPPFLSTDTQYF
TRBV7-2,14,TRBD1,CASSRDRANYGYTF
TRBV11-3,13,.,CASSFTPTGEQYF
TRBV7-3,14,TRBD1,CASSLGTGYTEAFF
TRBV28,16,TRBD2,CASRLWTSGTYNEQFF
TRBV2,13,TRBD1,CASNRGQNTEAFF
TRBV12-3/TRBV12-4,12,.,CASSLLPDTQYF
TRBV5-6,15,TRBD1,CASSLPGQGLPPLHF
TRBV19,16,TRBD2,CASSMGLAGGPDTQYF
TRBV12-5,12,TRBD1,CASGTGVYGYTF
TRBV20-1,11,.,CSGQAGRTQYF
TRBV19,14,TRBD1,CATKRDRATGELFF
TRBV3-1/TRBV3-2,15,.,CASSRRGLEGETQYF
TRBV11-2,15,.,CASSLIGSNRVGYTF
TRBV5-4,14,.,CASSLALDTGELFF
TRBV2,14,.,CASMQDSYNTEAFF
TRBV5-1,15,TRBD1,CASSLGQAGANVLTF
TRBV13,15,TRBD1,CASSLGPTGSYEQYF
TRBV24-1,14,.,CATSDGSHYNEQFF
TRBV5-8,17,.,CASSLGKRQRDLYEQYF
TRBV6-5,15,.,CASSYSSRSNQPQHF
TRBV3-1/TRBV3-2,15,.,CASSQGNGVSYEQYF
TRBV19,14,.,CASSIMGRNTEAFF
TRBV2,16,TRBD2,CASRGVAGGWTGELFF
TRBV5-6,13,TRBD1,CASSFGTAYEQYF
TRBV27,18,.,CASRLTGTSATTNEKLFF
TRBV18,14,.,CASSPTQAGNEQFF
TRBV5-1,16,TRBD2,CASSLVASGMSYEQYF
TRBV27,14,TRBD1,CASSSWTGNTEAFF
TRBV7-2,17,TRBD2,CASSLAASGANTGELFF
TRBV2,13,TRBD1,CASIGDRSTEAFF
TRBV5-4,14,.,CASSAGFPTGELFF
TRBV11-1,14,.,CASSPSAYTGGYTF
TRBV2,12,.,CASGTGIPEAFF
TRBV19,15,TRBD1,CASTPRQGRNEKLFF
TRBV28,12,TRBD1,CASTGTDYGYTF
TRBV7-9,15,.,CASSLELGRQETQYF
TRBV7-2,15,TRBD1,CASSLNRGGNQPQHF
TRBV7-2,18,TRBD2,CASSLDRSGGAFPYEQYF
TRBV7-3,18,TRBD2,CASSPIPGLAGATHEQYF
TRBV7-2,15,.,CASSSGGGARYGYTF
TRBV2,12,.,CASGRERDGYTF
TRBV2,15,.,CASSEALPGADTQYF
TRBV4-1,17,.,CASSQARRTESTGELFF
TRBV7-5,17,.,CARSTGRQGVYRQPQHF
TRBV12-3/TRBV12-4,12,.,CASSLIGVVAFF